This TCR beta chain was profiled in a study of cytomegalovirus exposure and HLA in healthy donors. Study overall: The 120 or so validation repertoires were produced on the same platform as the 700 or so repertoires of the first cohort. This was reported in a later analysis. Study-level points and caveats: Overall, 164 TCR beta chains were annotated as cytomegalovirus-associated. The TCR clusters that emerged in the first cohort tended, a later analysis found, to co-occur in the approximately 130 validation repertoires.

This CDR3 is 13 amino acids long. Germline V CDR1 and CDR2: ENHRY, SYGVKD. The V and J ends lost 8 bases and 2 bases respectively, with 12 bases between them. Only in-frame clones appear in the TCRdb table, and some are missing; sequencing was by immunoSEQ multiplex PCR. The sample shows 35,000 to 50,000 clones, 80% to 95% of them seen only once. Turning to this clone: Antigen unknown.

The rearrangement links TRBV10-3 to TRBJ1-1, with a possible D match to TRBD1 (5 bases). The sample taken for sequencing was PBMCs. The clonotype was recovered from a young woman in good health and CMV-seronegative. The CDR3 sequence: CAIAVGGNTEAFF. The CDR3 DNA is TGTGCCATCGCGGTGGGGGGAAACACTGAAGCTTTCTTT.